The clone carrying this T cell receptor beta chain has ten or more counts. TCRdb independently ran MiXCR on the reads; one entry per CDR3 protein. The sample shows about 230,000 distinct CDR3 sequences, over 20% of them seen only once. This sample is part of a study of T cell repertoires in cytomegalovirus infection. The specimen was CD8+ T cells from PBMCs. This clonotype was obtained from a human donor in good health (CMV status not recorded). Some clones in this sample may be carry-over from other donors' samples.

CDR3 bases: TGTGCCAGCAGCTTCGCTCTAGCGGGCCTCACAGATACGCAGTATTTT. Translation: CASSFALAGLTDTQYF. V gene TRBV7-2 combines with J gene TRBJ2-3, with 8 bases matching TRBD2. Germline V gene lookup returns CDR1 SGHTA and CDR2 FQGNSA. The CDR3 runs to 16 residues. The V gene end was trimmed by 3 bases and the J gene end by 2 bases; junction bases not matched to a gene: 7.